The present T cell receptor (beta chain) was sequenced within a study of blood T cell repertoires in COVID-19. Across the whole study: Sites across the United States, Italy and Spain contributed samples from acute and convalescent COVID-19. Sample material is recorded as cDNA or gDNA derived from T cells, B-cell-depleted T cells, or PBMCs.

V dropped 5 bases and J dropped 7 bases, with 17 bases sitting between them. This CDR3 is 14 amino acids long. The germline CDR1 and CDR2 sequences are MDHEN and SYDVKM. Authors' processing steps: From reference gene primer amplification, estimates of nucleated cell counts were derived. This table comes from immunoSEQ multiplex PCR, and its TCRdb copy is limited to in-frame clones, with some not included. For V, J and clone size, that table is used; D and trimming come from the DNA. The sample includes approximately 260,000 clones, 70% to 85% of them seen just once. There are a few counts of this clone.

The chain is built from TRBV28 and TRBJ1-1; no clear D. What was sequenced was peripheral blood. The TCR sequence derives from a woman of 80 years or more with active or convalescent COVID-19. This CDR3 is CASSPPGRRLEAFF. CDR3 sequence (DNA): TGTGCCAGCAGTCCTCCCGGTAGGAGACTTGAAGCTTTCTTT.